This T cell receptor beta chain comes out of a study of cytomegalovirus exposure and HLA in healthy donors. V trimming: 5 bases; J trimming: 5 bases; junction bases outside the gene matches: 9. The germline V gene has CDR1 SGHTA and CDR2 FQGNSA. The CDR3 covers 16 residues. Regarding donors, all were healthy bone marrow donors. The donors, nominally healthy at sampling, likely had unrecorded immune exposures. As for this clone: Its specificity is not known.

PCR was performed using 60 Vbeta and 13 Jbeta primers. TCRdb keeps only in-frame clones here, not all; method: immunoSEQ multiplex PCR. The sample carries about 140,000 clones, over 75% recorded once. Study observations and caveats: Altogether, 164 TCR beta chains were recorded as cytomegalovirus-associated. The classifier was said to identify cytomegalovirus status with high specificity and sensitivity.

The sequence was obtained from a woman aged 45-59 years in good health and CMV-seropositive. Material: PBMCs. The genes are TRBV7-2 and TRBJ1-6; 7 bases map to TRBD1. CDR3 DNA: TGTGCCAGCAGCCTCTCCGGGACAGCCGATAATTCACCCCTCCACTTT. Translating gives CASSLSGTADNSPLHF.